This TCR beta chain was identified during a study of CD8+CD57+ T cells in acquired aplastic anemia. CD8+CD57+ cell expansion, shown by flow cytometry, had occurred in the patients selected for sequencing. All patients were therapy-naive when blood was sampled. There are many counts of this clonotype. What it recognizes is unknown. The CDR3 has 15 amino acids. Losses at the gene ends were 7 bases for V and 13 bases for J; bases not matched to a gene: 20. Looked up from germline, CDR1 is SGHRS and CDR2 is YFSETQ. Notes on the study in general: Significance was not reached for CD8+ Simpson's diversity between patients and controls.

Genomic DNA constituted the template upon which TCR beta VDJ and CDR3 profiling was performed. TCRdb ran MiXCR on the reads and lists one entry per CDR3 protein. Among 150,000 to 200,000 distinct CDR3 sequences listed, less than 60% were seen once. Specimen: sorted CD4+, CD8+, or CD8+CD57+ T cells (not recorded which) from PBMCs. This receptor was obtained from a human donor with aplastic anemia. The chain is built from TRBV5-1 and TRBJ2-1; 7 nucleotides agree with TRBD1. CDR3 region: CASYLNTGTAYTQFF. CDR3 coding DNA: TGCGCCAGCTACCTTAACACCGGGACAGCATATACTCAGTTCTTC.